This T cell receptor beta chain stems from a study of shared clonotypes between healthy human individuals. The study's findings and limits: The study's rarefaction showed incomplete sorted-subset sequencing despite large depth. Clonotypes shared by all four sorted-subset donors had higher generation probabilities than non-shared clonotypes.

The CD4+ fraction was divided into a CD45RA+ naive subset and a CD45RA-negative memory subset. The assay was run at deep level. Repertoires were generated with immunoSEQ multiplex PCR, while TCRdb's copy carries only in-frame clones and drops some. Here the sample spans hundreds of thousands of clones, roughly 70% being singletons. As concerns this clone: Its antigen remains unknown.

The specimen sequenced was memory CD4+ T cells sorted from blood. The subset is: CD45RA-negative fraction. This TCR came from a young woman in good health.

The CDR3 nucleotides read TGTGCCAGCAGCTTTCTCTTCCACGAGCAGTACTTC. Translation gives CASSFLFHEQYF. The chain employs TRBV7-3 and TRBJ2-7; D unresolved. The CDR3 has 12 amino acids. Trimming removed 3 bases from V and 5 bases from J, with 8 bases in between. Per germline, CDR1 SGHTA and CDR2 FQGTGA.